One and the same sample provided the 17 T cell receptor beta chains below, sequenced in a study of T cells in Graves' hyperthyroidism and ophthalmopathy. The source material, RNA transcripts, was used to amplify TCR beta CDR3 regions. Researchers ran a first-round RT-PCR on the TCR CDR3 using the HTBI primer set. TCRdb ran MiXCR on the multiplex PCR reads and lists one entry per CDR3 protein. This table has about 380,000 distinct CDR3 sequences, roughly 14% appearing once. The sequencing input was blood. All receptors derive from a woman in her sixties or seventies with Graves' hyperthyroidism.

The table lists this clonotype with many counts. V is TRBV11-2 and J is TRBJ2-3, with TRBD1 identical over 7 bases. The germline CDR1 and CDR2 sequences are SGHAT and FQNNGV. With V trimmed by 5 bases and J by 6 bases, 11 bases remained unmatched. This CDR3 has 15 amino acids. CDR3: CASSPHRGRSDTQYF. The DNA for the CDR3 is TGTGCCAGCAGCCCTCACAGGGGACGGAGTGATACGCAGTATTTT.

This clonotype was found many times. The V gene is TRBV20-1, the J gene TRBJ2-1; 12 nucleotides match TRBD2. Germline loops: CDR1 DFQATT, CDR2 SNEGSKA (reference sequence). This CDR3 comprises 20 residues. With V trimmed by 0 bases and J by 6 bases, 18 bases remained unmatched. CDR3 DNA sequence: TGCAGTGCTAGAGATCTCGGGGCTAGCGGGAGGGCCGGTAAGGTCAATGAGCAGTTCTTC. This codes for CSARDLGASGRAGKVNEQFF.

This clonotype was counted between two and nine times. The chain links TRBV6-1 to TRBJ1-4, with TRBD1 matching over 7 bases. Looked up from germline, CDR1 is MNHNS and CDR2 is SASEGT. J lost 8 bases, V lost 6 bases, and 6 bases had no gene match. The CDR3 runs to 13 residues. This CDR3 is CASSRQGREKLFF. CDR3 coding DNA: TGTGCCAGCAGCCGACAGGGAAGGGAAAAACTGTTTTTT.

This clonotype showed up many times. The rearrangement joins TRBV2 to TRBJ2-3; 9 bases fit TRBD2. CDR1 and CDR2 (germline): SNHLY, FYNNEI. Losses at the gene ends were 3 bases for V and 2 bases for J; bases not matched to a gene: 12. This CDR3 spans 18 amino acids. In DNA form, the CDR3 reads TGTGCCAGCAGTGAGGGCTTGGCTAGCGGGATATTCACAGATACGCAGTATTTT. It encodes CASSEGLASGIFTDTQYF.

In this sample, this clonotype turned up many times. The rearrangement joins TRBV7-9 to TRBJ1-4; perhaps TRBD1 as D (6 bases). Trimming left V 5 bases short and J 4 bases short, with 8 bases between. CDR1 is SEHNR, CDR2 FQNEAQ, per germline (reference sequence). This CDR3 has 13 amino acids. The CDR3 DNA reads as TGTGCCAGCAGCCGGGACAATAATGAAAAACTGTTTTTT. Its protein product is CASSRDNNEKLFF.

This clonotype was observed a handful of times. The genes are TRBV19 and TRBJ1-1; D is undetermined. Trimming stripped 1 base from V and 10 bases from J, with 13 bases between. The CDR3 is 13 residues long. Germline V gene sequence: CDR1 LNHDA, CDR2 SQIVND (reference sequence). CDR3 coding DNA: TGTGCCAGTAGTATAGCCCCACTTGAGGGAGCTTTCTTT. Protein product: CASSIAPLEGAFF.

This clonotype was found a few times. A much bigger clone sits one base away, suggesting this may be a read error. This sequence joins TRBV20-1 and TRBJ2-3; TRBD2 matches 9 bases. Germline loops: CDR1 DFQATT, CDR2 SNEGSKA (reference sequence). V was clipped by 1 base and J by 4 bases; unmatched bases: 9. The CDR3 loop spans 16 amino acids. The CDR3 DNA reads as TGCAGTGCTAGAGGCCTGGGCGGGAGGGTGGCAGATACGCAGTATTTT. Protein: CSARGLGGRVADTQYF.

This clonotype showed up many times. The chain uses TRBV12-3 or TRBV12-4 and TRBJ1-4; no definite D call. The CDR3 consists of 12 residues. The ends were cut back, 7 bases at V and 8 bases at J, with 11 bases in the middle. CDR3 nucleotides: TGTGCCAGCACCATAAGCGAGGAAAAACTGTTTTTT. This encodes CASTISEEKLFF.

This clonotype was detected many times. This rearrangement joins TRBV10-3 to TRBJ2-5; TRBD2 is a possible D gene (5 bases). This CDR3 comprises 14 residues. Germline V lookup: CDR1 ENHRY, CDR2 SYGVKD. Trimming cost V 0 bases and J 5 bases, with 10 bases left between them. The CDR3 is CAISESGVAETQYF. DNA of the CDR3: TGTGCCATCAGTGAGTCCGGGGTAGCGGAGACCCAGTACTTC.

This clonotype was picked up a small number of times. The junction does not match germline at one end; this may be a read error. The gene calls are TRBV18 and TRBJ2-7; 10 bases align to TRBD2. The germline V gene encodes CDR1 KGHSH and CDR2 LQKENI. The CDR3 is made up of 17 amino acids. The DNA for the CDR3 is TGTGCCAGCTCACCACCAGGAGCGGGAGGGAACTCCTACGAGCAGCACTTC. It codes for CASSPPGAGGNSYEQHF.

This clonotype was seen at least ten times. V and J are TRBV5-6 and TRBJ2-2; no clear D gene. The germline V gene encodes CDR1 SGHDT and CDR2 YYEEEE. V dropped 1 base and J dropped 5 bases, with 21 bases sitting between them. This CDR3 region has 18 residues. For the CDR3, the DNA is TGTGCCAGCAGCTTGTACCTAGGGTATAGGCCCAAAACCGGGGAGCTGTTTTTT. It encodes CASSLYLGYRPKTGELFF.

This clonotype was recorded at least ten times. The chain uses TRBV7-2 and TRBJ2-1; 7 bases agree with TRBD2. V gave up 5 bases and J gave up 5 bases; unmatched junction bases: 3. The CDR3 spans 13 residues. From germline, CDR1 is SGHTA and CDR2 FQGNSA. CDR3 region: CASSPGRHNEQFF. CDR3 coding DNA: TGTGCCAGCAGCCCCGGGAGGCACAATGAGCAGTTCTTC.

This clonotype was seen ten or more times. V gene TRBV12-3 or TRBV12-4 combines with J gene TRBJ2-5; D ambiguous. This CDR3 region has 16 residues. Trimming stripped 5 bases from V and 4 bases from J, with 20 bases between. The CDR3 sequence: CASSTATAYPRETQYF. The CDR3 DNA is TGTGCCAGCAGTACCGCCACGGCGTACCCGAGAGAGACCCAGTACTTC.

The table lists this clonotype with many counts. The V gene is TRBV29-1, the J gene TRBJ2-7; possibly TRBD1 for D (6 bases). CDR3 length equals 13 residues. Germline V gene sequence: CDR1 SQVTM, CDR2 ANQGSEA. V shed 4 bases and J shed 6 bases, with 16 bases lying between them. For the CDR3, the DNA is TGCAGCGTTGGGGACAACCAAGCACGCGAGCAGTACTTC. It specifies CSVGDNQAREQYF.

This clonotype came up many times. This rearrangement joins TRBV5-1 to TRBJ1-5; 7 nucleotides match TRBD1. After removal of 0 bases from V and 4 bases from J, the junction contained 4 bases not matched to a gene. Germline assignment: CDR1 SGHRS and CDR2 YFSETQ. CDR3 size: 15 residues. The CDR3 loop reads CASSLAPTGNQPQHF. The CDR3 DNA reads TGCGCCAGCAGCTTGGCCCCGACAGGGAATCAGCCCCAGCATTTT.

At least ten counts were recorded for this clonotype. The CDR3 DNA is TGTGCCAGCAGCCGAAACCGTAACACTGAAGCTTTCTTT. Translating it yields CASSRNRNTEAFF. This chain connects TRBV7-9 to TRBJ1-1; no clear D gene. CDR1 is SEHNR and CDR2 is FQNEAQ in the germline V gene (reference sequence). The CDR3 length is 13 residues. Between the trimmed V and J ends, which lost 5 bases and 2 bases, there was a span of 9 bases.

This clonotype appeared many times. The chain carries TRBV7-2 and TRBJ1-1, with D maybe TRBD1 (6 bases). V lost 5 bases, J lost 1 base, and 11 bases lay in between. This CDR3 contains 14 residues. CDR1 and CDR2 from the germline V gene are SGHTA and FQGNSA. CDR3 coding DNA: TGTGCCAGCAGCCGAGACAGGAAGAACACTGAAGCTTTCTTT. It is translated as CASSRDRKNTEAFF.